This T cell receptor (beta chain) was documented in a study of cytomegalovirus exposure and HLA in healthy donors. Notes on this clone: No antigen is known for it.

Overall study findings and caveats: Cytomegalovirus association was listed for roughly 160 TCR beta chains. Most TCR sequences were seen very rarely across donors, but some public TCRs occurred in many.

Produced via immunoSEQ multiplex PCR; TCRdb's table is partial and in-frame only. The sample contains some 54,000 clones, around 90% of which appear only once. The study drew the donors from its approximately 110-subject validation cohort, separate from the approximately 670-subject first cohort. CDR3 length: 15 amino acids. Germline V lookup: CDR1 LGHNA, CDR2 YNFKEQ. V gave up 4 bases and J gave up 6 bases; unmatched junction bases: 7. The V gene is TRBV4-2, the J gene TRBJ2-2, with 8 positions matching TRBD1. The TCR originated in a man younger than 35 in good health and CMV-seronegative. The specimen was PBMCs. The CDR3 loop reads CASSPETGDAGELFF. The CDR3 nucleotides are TGTGCCAGCAGCCCTGAGACAGGGGACGCCGGGGAGCTGTTTTTT.